Below, one TCR beta chain is given with its context. Its target is unknown. At one boundary the junction diverges from the germline segment, which might be a read error. This entry belongs to a study of T cell repertoires in cytomegalovirus infection. Study summary: The study used recently identified HLA-C-restricted and well-studied HLA-B-restricted CMV epitopes. It can be stated that public TCR beta signatures indicated CMV infection as well as a matching HLA type. Findings of the study overall: The ex vivo response showed dominance by HLA-C-restricted CMV-specific TCR beta clonotypes. Carriage of CMV together with the relevant HLA was identifiable through cumulative public TCR beta family frequency.

Germline values: CDR1 SGHTA, CDR2 FQGNSA. The CDR3 has 15 residues. TCRdb analysed the reads with MiXCR anew, one entry per CDR3 protein. The table records over 120,000 distinct CDR3 sequences, 32% of them present only once. The chain links TRBV7-2 to TRBJ1-1, with a weak D call TRBD1 (6 bases). The source of this sequence is a human donor in good health (CMV status not recorded). Some clones in this sample may be carry-over from other donors' samples. The sequences come from CD8+ T cells from cultured PBMCs, collected from culture after CMV antigen stimulation. In nucleotides, the CDR3 is TGTGTCAGCAGCGAACCCGGACAGTGGAACACTGAAGCTTTCTTT. Protein: CVSSEPGQWNTEAFF.